The following is a T cell receptor beta chain sequence with its context. The antigen is not known. The data originate from a study of cytomegalovirus exposure and HLA in healthy donors. Points from the study as a whole: A later analysis found TCR association rates differed by HLA locus, highest for DRB1 and lowest for HLA-C.

Unmatched junction bases numbered 8, after V lost 4 bases and J lost 3 bases. The CDR3 extends over 16 amino acids. The germline CDR1 and CDR2 sequences are MNHNS and SASEGT. The PCR used 60 Vbeta and 13 Jbeta primers. Original processing notes: Some 10 million shared chains were among the approximately 76 million unique TCR beta chains that a later analysis counted. Sequencing used immunoSEQ multiplex PCR; TCRdb keeps in-frame clones, though not all of them. V and J calls plus clone size are reproduced from that table; the DNA served to infer D and trimming. The table records 150,000 to 200,000 clones, roughly four fifths of them present only once. Donors sampled were nominally healthy, though unrecorded immune exposures were likely.

The rearrangement uses TRBV6-1 and TRBJ2-3, with TRBD2 identical over 9 bases. The clonotype comes from a man between 45 and 60 years old in good health and CMV-seropositive. Material: PBMCs. In DNA, the CDR3 is TGTGCCAGCAGTGGAGGTGTTAGCGGGAGAACAGATACGCAGTATTTT. Residues: CASSGGVSGRTDTQYF.